These 32 T cell receptor beta chains share one sample of origin, sequenced in a study of T cells after yellow fever vaccination. TCRdb reprocessed the 5' RACE reads with MiXCR, giving one entry per CDR3 protein. This sample has 15,000 to 20,000 distinct CDR3 sequences; around 4% occur once, and the top ten carry roughly 0.37%. The material was PBMCs, either bulk or a sorted T-cell subset (CD4+, CD8+, memory, or dextramer-sorted; not recorded which), obtained 15 days after the yellow fever booster vaccination. Source of these receptors: a man aged 25-45 years who received the YFV17D yellow fever vaccine.

This clonotype was observed many times. The J gene is TRBJ2-7, the V gene TRBV5-1, with no clear D. The CDR3 runs to 13 residues. V was trimmed by 3 bases and J by 2 bases, leaving 9 bases between them. Looked up from germline, CDR1 is SGHRS and CDR2 is YFSETQ. The DNA of the CDR3 is TGCGCCAGCAGCTCCCGGCGAGCCTACGAGCAGTACTTC. It translates to CASSSRRAYEQYF.

Relative to its sample, this clonotype is medium-sized (0.01 to 0.1%). The chain links TRBV6-2 or TRBV6-3 to TRBJ2-7, with 8 positions matching TRBD1. Germline CDR1 MNHEY, CDR2 SVGEGT. The CDR3 is made up of 11 amino acids. The trim removed 9 bases at V and 4 bases at J, leaving 2 bases unmatched. The CDR3 nucleotides are TGTGCCAGAGGACAGGGATACGAGCAGTACTTC. Residues: CARGQGYEQYF.

This clonotype was seen ten or more times. V gene TRBV25-1 combines with J gene TRBJ2-7; D gene ambiguous. V was shortened by 3 bases and J by 7 bases, with 13 bases between the two germline ends. This CDR3 is built from 13 residues. Germline assignment: CDR1 MGHDK and CDR2 SYGVNS. The CDR3 region is CASSDRLKDEQYF. CDR3 DNA sequence: TGTGCCAGCAGTGACCGCCTTAAAGATGAGCAGTACTTC.

At least ten counts were recorded for this clonotype. The CDR3 DNA sequence: TGTGCCAGCAGCTCGACCACAGATACGCAGTATTTT. It codes for CASSSTTDTQYF. This chain connects TRBV7-2 to TRBJ2-3; D unclear. V lost 4 bases, J lost 2 bases, and 4 bases lay in between. CDR1 and CDR2 (germline): SGHTA, FQGNSA. The CDR3 length is 12 residues.

This clonotype has at least ten counts. This rearrangement joins TRBV5-4 to TRBJ2-1, with TRBD2 matching over 7 bases. This CDR3 spans 14 amino acids. Per the germline V gene, CDR1 is SGHNT and CDR2 is YYREEE (reference sequence). The V segment lost 6 bases and the J segment 1 base; nucleotides outside the gene matches: 4. The DNA of the CDR3 is TGTGCCAGCAAGAAAGCGGGATCCTACAATGAGCAGTTCTTC. Protein: CASKKAGSYNEQFF.

The table lists this clonotype with many counts. V usage is TRBV5-6 and J usage is TRBJ2-5; 8 positions match TRBD1. The V segment lost 4 bases and the J segment 3 bases; nucleotides outside the gene matches: 5. CDR3 length: 14 residues. Germline CDR1 is SGHDT and CDR2 is YYEEEE. The CDR3: CASSPDRVEETQYF. The CDR3 bases are TGTGCCAGCAGCCCGGACAGGGTGGAAGAGACCCAGTACTTC. Filled out from reference TRBV5-6 and TRBJ2-5, the complete variable domain reads DAGVTQSPTHLIKTRGQQVTLRCSPKSGHDTVSWYQQALGQGPQFIFQYYEEEERQRGNFPDRFSGHQFPNYSSELNVNALLLGDSALYLCASSPDRVEETQYFGPGTRLLVL.

This clonotype has ten or more counts. The chain has TRBV4-3 and TRBJ2-3, with D uncertain. Germline V gene sequence: CDR1 LGHNA, CDR2 YSLEER. This CDR3 is 17 amino acids long. Trimming cost V 0 bases and J 0 bases, with 13 bases left between them. For the CDR3, the DNA is TGCGCCAGCAGCCAAGATAGTCTGTGGGGAAGCACAGATACGCAGTATTTT. Translating it yields CASSQDSLWGSTDTQYF.

This clonotype was observed many times. The chain links TRBV29-1 to TRBJ2-7; D is ambiguous. The CDR3 is 11 amino acids. Germline CDR1 SQVTM, CDR2 ANQGSEA. V lost 4 bases to trimming and J lost 3 bases, with 7 bases between them. The chain's CDR3 is CSVGDGYEQYF. CDR3 nucleotides: TGCAGCGTTGGTGACGGCTACGAGCAGTACTTC.

This clonotype was observed many times. J is TRBJ1-1 and V is TRBV29-1; no clear D. Looked up from germline, CDR1 is SQVTM and CDR2 is ANQGSEA. CDR3 length: 14 amino acids. Trimming removed 6 bases at V and 1 base at J, with 15 bases between. CDR3 loop: CSVENSGQNTEAFF. CDR3 bases: TGCAGCGTCGAAAACAGCGGGCAGAACACTGAAGCTTTCTTT.

This clonotype was seen repeatedly, ten times or more. The J gene is TRBJ2-2, the V gene TRBV4-3; 8 bases agree with TRBD2. The J segment lost 5 bases and the V segment lost 4 bases, leaving 33 bases of the junction unmatched. Germline values: CDR1 LGHNA, CDR2 YSLEER. The CDR3 is made up of 24 amino acids. CDR3 sequence (DNA): TGCGCCAGCAGCCCCCGGACAGAGGCGGGAGGCCCCCCCGGAGGCTTCGTTCAGACCGGGGAGCTGTTTTTT. Translating it yields CASSPRTEAGGPPGGFVQTGELFF.

This clonotype occurred many times. This rearrangement joins TRBV19 to TRBJ1-4; no firm D call. CDR3 size: 12 residues. CDR1 and CDR2 from the germline V gene are LNHDA and SQIVND (reference sequence). Trimming cost V 10 bases and J 3 bases, with 9 bases left between them. The DNA of the CDR3 is TGTGCCACGAGACGCGCTAATGAAAAACTGTTTTTT. Its translation: CATRRANEKLFF.

In this sample, this clonotype turned up many times. V is TRBV4-3 and J is TRBJ2-7; D remains ambiguous. V lost 0 bases and J 4 bases, leaving 7 bases between the germline ends. The CDR3 loop spans 13 amino acids. Germline V gene lookup returns CDR1 LGHNA and CDR2 YSLEER. The CDR3 spells CASSQDPRYEQYF. CDR3 nucleotide sequence: TGCGCCAGCAGCCAAGATCCCCGGTACGAGCAGTACTTC.

V gene TRBV6-6 combines with J gene TRBJ1-1; no clear D gene. Trimming took 11 bases from V and 8 from J, leaving 12 bases between them. The CDR3 sequence is 10 residues long. CDR1 is MNHNY, CDR2 SVGAGI, per germline (reference sequence). The CDR3 reads CAGTREEAFF. The CDR3 coding sequence is TGTGCCGGCACCCGTGAAGAAGCTTTCTTT.

This clonotype was recorded at least ten times. J is TRBJ1-2 and V is TRBV10-2; D ambiguous. This CDR3 has 13 amino acids. V was cut by 0 bases and J by 8 bases, with 10 bases left in between. CDR1 and CDR2 (germline): WSHSY, SAAADI. CDR3 DNA sequence: TGCGCCAGCAGTGAGTCATCACCTGGCGGCTACACCTTC. Translation gives CASSESSPGGYTF.

This clonotype has a count of ten or more. The V gene is TRBV19, the J gene TRBJ1-5; TRBD1 matches at 9 bases. Germline trimming cut 4 bases from V and 2 bases from J; bases unmatched to any gene: 12. This CDR3 is 18 amino acids long. CDR1 and CDR2 from the germline V gene are LNHDA and SQIVND (reference sequence). The CDR3 sequence: CASSRGTGSLTGNQPQHF. The CDR3 nucleotides are TGTGCCAGTAGTAGAGGGACAGGGTCACTCACGGGCAATCAGCCCCAGCATTTT.

This clonotype was recorded at least ten times. This chain uses TRBV30 with TRBJ2-3; maybe TRBD1 (6 bases). The germline V gene has CDR1 GTSNPN and CDR2 SVGIG (reference sequence). The CDR3 is 13 residues long. Trimming cost V 2 bases and J 4 bases, with 10 bases left between them. The CDR3 loop is CAWSLGAADTQYF. The CDR3 nucleotides read TGTGCCTGGAGTCTGGGGGCGGCAGATACGCAGTATTTT. Together with reference TRBV30 and TRBJ2-3, the CDR3 gives the full variable domain: SQTIHQWPATLVQPVGSPLSLECTVEGTSNPNLYWYRQAAGRGLQLLFYSVGIGQISSEVPQNLSASRPQDRQFILSSKKLLLSDSGFYLCAWSLGAADTQYFGPGTRLTVL.

At least ten counts were recorded for this clonotype. V usage is TRBV9 and J usage is TRBJ2-7; possibly TRBD2 for D (5 bases). Germline V lookup: CDR1 SGDLS, CDR2 YYNGEE. Between the trimmed V and J ends, which lost 3 bases and 5 bases, there was a span of 6 bases. The length of the CDR3 is 11 residues. The CDR3 loop is CASSEGDEQYF. DNA of the CDR3: TGTGCCAGCAGCGAGGGAGACGAGCAGTACTTC.

This clonotype was seen repeatedly, ten times or more. This chain links TRBV29-1 with TRBJ2-7; a possible D gene is TRBD2 (6 bases). Germline values: CDR1 SQVTM, CDR2 ANQGSEA. Trimming removed 3 bases at V and 5 bases at J, with 11 bases between. The CDR3 consists of 12 residues. The CDR3 nucleotides read TGCAGCGTTGAGACTAGTAACAACGAGCAGTACTTC. Encoded protein: CSVETSNNEQYF.

This clonotype was observed at least ten times. The chain recombines TRBV3-1 with TRBJ1-3, with D hard to call. The CDR3 length is 16 residues. The V gene lost 0 bases and the J gene lost 4 bases, with 13 bases spanning the gap. Germline V CDR1 and CDR2: LGHDT, YNNKEL (reference sequence). CDR3 loop: CASSQERALWGNTIYF. The CDR3 nucleotides are TGTGCCAGCAGCCAAGAAAGAGCGCTGTGGGGAAACACCATATATTTT.

This clonotype showed up many times. This CDR3 reads CASSQGREGRNEQFF. The CDR3 region has the DNA TGTGCCAGCAGCCAAGGACGGGAGGGCCGAAATGAGCAGTTCTTC. The chain links TRBV3-1 to TRBJ2-1; TRBD2 matches at 8 bases. CDR1 and CDR2 from the germline V gene are LGHDT and YNNKEL (reference sequence). This CDR3 is 15 amino acids long. J lost 7 bases, V lost 1 base, and 6 bases had no gene match.

This clonotype was detected many times. The chain uses TRBV7-2 and TRBJ2-7, with 12 bases lining up with TRBD2. Germline loops: CDR1 SGHTA, CDR2 FQGNSA. Germline trimming cut 6 bases from V and 4 bases from J; bases unmatched to any gene: 10. There are 16 residues in the CDR3. CDR3 residues: CASRPELAGGSYEQYF. DNA for the CDR3: TGTGCCAGCAGGCCCGAACTAGCGGGAGGTTCTTACGAGCAGTACTTC. The variable domain in full, with the rest retrieved from reference TRBV7-2 and TRBJ2-7, is GAGVSQSPSNKVTEKGKDVELRCDPISGHTALYWYRQSLGQGLEFLIYFQGNSAPDKSGLPSDRFSAERTGGSVSTLTIQRTQQEDSAVYLCASRPELAGGSYEQYFGPGTRLTVT.

This clonotype has a count of ten or more. The chain carries TRBV28 and TRBJ2-3, with TRBD2 identical over 9 bases. The germline CDR1 and CDR2 sequences are MDHEN and SYDVKM. Trimming cost V 6 bases and J 9 bases; bases outside gene matches: 4. The CDR3 has 12 amino acids. CDR3: CASRTTSGTQYF. The CDR3 DNA reads TGTGCCAGCAGGACGACTAGCGGCACGCAGTATTTT.

The table lists this clonotype with a count of one. The V call is TRBV2, the J call TRBJ2-1, with 8 bases identical to TRBD1. There are 18 residues in the CDR3. In germline, CDR1 is SNHLY, CDR2 FYNNEI. The V gene end was trimmed by 11 bases and the J gene end by 1 base; junction bases not matched to a gene: 19. Here the CDR3 reads CAFCFFPPGQGSYNEQFF. The CDR3 DNA reads as TGTGCCTTCTGTTTTTTCCCCCCCGGACAGGGATCCTACAATGAGCAGTTCTTC.

This clonotype appeared many times. Sequence at one end of the junction differs from germline and may be a read error. The chain couples TRBV11-2 to TRBJ2-2, with TRBD2 matching over 9 bases. Germline loops: CDR1 SGHAT, CDR2 FQNNGV. The CDR3 covers 17 residues. The DNA for the CDR3 is TGTGCCAGCAGCCTAGATTGGACTAGCGACAACACCGGGGAGCTGTTTTTT. Translation gives CASSLDWTSDNTGELFF.

This clonotype qualifies as medium-sized. V gene TRBV5-1 combines with J gene TRBJ2-2; 7 bases agree with TRBD2. From germline, CDR1 is SGHRS and CDR2 YFSETQ. This CDR3 is 17 amino acids long. J gave up 0 bases and V 4 bases, and 9 bases lay outside the gene matches. CDR3 DNA sequence: TGCGCCAGCAGCCTCCTTGTAGCGGGCCCGAACACCGGGGAGCTGTTTTTT. As protein: CASSLLVAGPNTGELFF.

There are many counts of this clonotype. The CDR3 loop is CASSQGRFSADTQYF. The CDR3 bases are TGCGCCAGCAGCCAGGGCCGTTTTTCCGCAGATACGCAGTATTTT. This chain connects TRBV4-3 to TRBJ2-3; D is unclear. CDR3 size: 15 residues. Germline-derived CDR1 and CDR2 are LGHNA and YSLEER. The V end lost 3 bases, the J end lost 4 bases, and 14 bases lay between the germline ends.

Ten or more counts support this clonotype. The chain recombines TRBV27 with TRBJ2-7, with 7 bases lining up with TRBD1. The CDR3 sequence is 14 residues long. J gave up 4 bases and V 6 bases, and 9 bases lay outside the gene matches. Germline CDR1 MNHEY, CDR2 SMNVEV (reference sequence). CDR3 DNA: TGTGCCAGCAGCTTCACCGGGACAGCATACGAGCAGTACTTC. Residues: CASSFTGTAYEQYF.

This clonotype appeared once. Just one base apart from a much larger clone, this may be a read error. The V call is TRBV9, the J call TRBJ2-2; 12 bases match TRBD2. CDR1 is SGDLS and CDR2 is YYNGEE in the germline V gene. The CDR3 consists of 16 residues. CDR3 DNA sequence: TGTGCCAGCAGCGTACTAGCGGGAGGGAACACCTGGGAGCTGTTTTTT. Translated, it gives CASSVLAGGNTWELFF.

There are many counts of this clonotype. V usage is TRBV3-1 and J usage is TRBJ2-7; D is uncertain. The CDR3 sequence is 13 residues long. Per germline, CDR1 LGHDT and CDR2 YNNKEL (reference sequence). V lost 1 base and J 2 bases, leaving 6 bases between the germline ends. CDR3 amino acids: CASSQVSTYEQYF. In DNA, the CDR3 is TGTGCCAGCAGCCAAGTCTCGACCTACGAGCAGTACTTC.

This clonotype was detected many times. This chain connects TRBV11-2 to TRBJ2-7; TRBD1 agrees at 7 bases. Unmatched junction bases numbered 8, after V lost 4 bases and J lost 5 bases. This CDR3 is 14 amino acids long. Germline lookup yields CDR1 SGHAT and CDR2 FQNNGV. This chain's CDR3 is CASSSETGKDEQYF. DNA of the CDR3: TGTGCCAGCAGCTCCGAGACAGGGAAAGACGAGCAGTACTTC.

In its sample, this clonotype was seen many times. The chain has TRBV10-3 and TRBJ2-1; D remains unclear. The CDR3 contains 13 residues. The germline V and J ends were trimmed by 2 bases and 6 bases, with 8 bases remaining between them. Per the germline V gene, CDR1 is ENHRY and CDR2 is SYGVKD. The CDR3 here is CAISEGEVNEQFF. CDR3 in DNA: TGTGCCATCAGTGAGGGAGAGGTCAATGAGCAGTTCTTC.

At least ten counts were recorded for this clonotype. The chain recombines TRBV6-5 with TRBJ2-7, with 10 bases that match TRBD2. Germline lookup yields CDR1 MNHEY and CDR2 SVGAGI. The V gene end was trimmed by 2 bases and the J gene end by 3 bases; junction bases not matched to a gene: 1. The CDR3 contains 14 residues. CDR3 amino acids: CASSYLAGDYEQYF. As DNA, the CDR3 is TGTGCCAGCAGTTACCTAGCGGGGGACTACGAGCAGTACTTC.